Listed here is a single TCR beta chain. It lacks a known antigen. Base qualities are not at hand, and no much larger clone is one base apart. In Seattle, one collaborating source enrolled patients while the infection was active and tracked those patients longitudinally over the course of disease. Whole blood was collected in K2EDTA tubes by collaborating institutions according to the institutions' own protocols. For TCRbeta analysis, collaborators shipped samples as frozen whole blood, isolated PBMCs, or DNA extracted from either of those sample types. TCRbeta CDR3 regions were amplified from genomic DNA using the immunoSEQ Assay, a bias-controlled multiplex PCR. The source study handled its data this way. Nucleated cell counts per sample were estimated from amplification of reference gene primers within the assay. To quantify the absolute abundance of each unique TCRbeta CDR3 rearrangement, sequence reads were collapsed and filtered. For each sample, productive Simpson clonality was calculated as the square root of Simpson's diversity index over productive rearrangements. TCRdb took this table from immuneACCESS and kept in-frame rearrangements with V and J called. Such tables lack part of the clones; where checked against another copy, unresolved V genes explain under half of the gap, and the rest is unexplained. That table is the source of V, J and clone size, and D and trimming were worked out from the DNA. In this sample the table shows hundreds of thousands of clones, more than 70% of which occur a single time. 5.5% to 7.5% of the sample comes from the top ten.

This sample was included in a study of blood T cell repertoires in COVID-19 (dated by TCRdb to 2020 to 2022). Background for the entire study: Samples covering the acute and convalescent phases of COVID-19 were provided by collaborators in the United States, Italy and Spain. The material from the prospective study consisted of cDNA or gDNA derived from T cells, B-cell-depleted T cells, or PBMCs. Deeply sampled blood TCRbeta repertoires from subjects exposed to, actively infected with, or recovered from COVID-19 were included in the dataset. A freely available public database, intended as a resource for researchers studying the immune response to SARS-CoV-2, is where the repertoires were released. The samples were drawn from the first 160 participants of the ongoing ImmuneRACE study and from 950 to 1,500 subjects provided by 6 global collaborators. The sample metadata nearly always contained a de-identified subject ID, COVID-19 status, age in years and sex. Where HLA class I and class II types were available, the types were taken from metadata supplied by the sample provider, not from assay-based typing.

From its cysteine to its phenylalanine, the CDR3 spans 15 amino acids. The DNA shown is the 45-base CDR3, in frame from base 1. CDR1 and CDR2 (MNHEY, SVGAGI) derive from the germline V gene. Trimming accounts for 5 bases at V and 3 bases at J, while the number of junction bases matched to no gene is 4. Study-wide conclusions, independent of this receptor: How much clinical and demographic metadata was included differed by source and by participant, and the metadata was provided uncurated.

Recombination linked TRBV6-5 to TRBJ1-6; 7 central bases correspond to TRBD1. The TCR was taken from a woman between 70 and 85 years old with COVID-19, enrolled during active disease. The sample was peripheral blood. Here is the DNA: TGTGCCAGCAGTCGAGGACAGGTCTATAATTCACCCCTCCACTTT. Its translation is CASSRGQVYNSPLHF.